Each of the 23 T cell receptor beta chains below was sequenced from the same sample in a study of OX40 agonist ivuxolimab in advanced cancers. TCRdb's copy holds only in-frame clones and misses some; the assay was immunoSEQ multiplex PCR. In the table there are fewer than 200,000 clones, 90% to 95% of which are singletons. Specimen: CD4+ or CD8+ T cells sorted from blood, collected in a trial of the OX40 agonist ivuxolimab. Every receptor here comes from an adult with an advanced solid tumor such as melanoma, head and neck, liver or kidney cancer.

The chain has TRBV19 and TRBJ1-5; 8 bases line up with TRBD1. The germline CDR1 and CDR2 sequences are LNHDA and SQIVND (reference sequence). There are 17 residues in the CDR3. V gave up 3 bases and J gave up 4 bases; unmatched junction bases: 11. The CDR3 is CASSISAGTGTNQPQHF. The CDR3 coding sequence is TGTGCCAGTAGTATCTCCGCCGGGACAGGAACAAATCAGCCCCAGCATTTT.

The J gene is TRBJ2-3, the V gene TRBV10-2, with D possibly matching TRBD2 (5 bases). The V end was cut by 6 bases, the J end by 8 bases, with 12 bases between. Germline lookup yields CDR1 WSHSY and CDR2 SAAADI. This CDR3 is built from 12 residues. As DNA, the CDR3 is TGCGCCAGCAGCGGCGGGTTGGGTACGCAGTATTTT. Protein: CASSGGLGTQYF.

The chain links TRBV29-1 to TRBJ2-1; 10 bases match TRBD2. CDR3 length: 14 residues. The J segment lost 4 bases and the V segment lost 2 bases, leaving 2 bases of the junction unmatched. Germline V gene sequence: CDR1 SQVTM, CDR2 ANQGSEA. For the CDR3, the DNA is TGCAGCGTTGAAAGACTAGCGGGTTACAATGAGCAGTTCTTC. Translating it yields CSVERLAGYNEQFF.

The V call is TRBV23-1, the J call TRBJ1-2, with a possible D match to TRBD1 (5 bases). TRBV23-1 is given ORF status, its function remaining uncertain. Trimming cost V 6 bases and J 4 bases, with 18 bases left between them. The CDR3 sequence is 15 residues long. CDR3 residues: CASSPGKGVGYGYTF. Here the CDR3 DNA reads TGCGCCAGCAGCCCGGGGAAAGGGGTCGGCTATGGCTACACCTTC.

CDR3 region: CASSVGTSTQETQYF. CDR3 bases: TGTGCCAGCAGTGTCGGGACTAGCACACAAGAGACCCAGTACTTC. V and J are TRBV9 and TRBJ2-5, with 9 positions matching TRBD2. The CDR3 is 15 residues long. V was clipped by 5 bases and J by 2 bases; unmatched bases: 7. Germline values: CDR1 SGDLS, CDR2 YYNGEE.

The chain couples TRBV7-8 to TRBJ2-7, with TRBD2 identical over 9 bases. There are 15 residues in the CDR3. J gave up 2 bases and V 5 bases, and 7 bases lay outside the gene matches. Germline assignment: CDR1 SGHVS and CDR2 FQNEAQ. The DNA of the CDR3 is TGTGCCAGCAGCCCCTCCAGGACTAGCGCCTACGAGCAGTACTTC. Translation: CASSPSRTSAYEQYF.

This chain connects TRBV4-3 to TRBJ1-2; weak D call: TRBD1 (6 bases). Trimming shortened V by 0 bases and J by 7 bases, and 9 bases separated the two germline ends. The germline CDR1 and CDR2 sequences are LGHNA and YSLEER. The CDR3 has 13 residues. In nucleotides, the CDR3 is TGCGCCAGCAGCCAAGAACAGGGACGTGGCTACACCTTC. It specifies CASSQEQGRGYTF.

This clone was seen a single time. This chain joins TRBV2 and TRBJ2-3; D unclear. This CDR3 is 14 amino acids long. V dropped 4 bases and J dropped 1 base, with 9 bases sitting between them. Germline V gene lookup returns CDR1 SNHLY and CDR2 FYNNEI. This CDR3 is CASSGAGGTDTQYF. The CDR3 bases are TGTGCCAGCAGTGGAGCAGGAGGCACAGATACGCAGTATTTT.

The chain combines TRBV5-1 with TRBJ2-1, with a possible D match to TRBD1 (6 bases). The CDR3 sequence is 14 residues long. Trimming shortened V by 1 base and J by 7 bases, and 12 bases separated the two germline ends. The germline gives CDR1 SGHRS, CDR2 YFSETQ. This CDR3 reads CASSLSAGANEQFF. CDR3 nucleotide sequence: TGCGCCAGCAGCTTGTCGGCAGGGGCTAATGAGCAGTTCTTC.

The chain has TRBV5-1 and TRBJ2-3; tentatively, D is TRBD1 (6 bases). The CDR3 runs to 15 residues. Germline CDR1 and CDR2: SGHRS and YFSETQ. V was shortened by 5 bases and J by 5 bases, with 18 bases between the two germline ends. The CDR3 loop is CASRSGTTRRDTQYF. DNA of the CDR3: TGCGCCAGCAGATCAGGGACAACCAGGAGAGATACGCAGTATTTT.

The chain is built from TRBV19 and TRBJ2-3; D might be TRBD2 (5 bases). Per the germline V gene, CDR1 is LNHDA and CDR2 is SQIVND (reference sequence). The length of the CDR3 is 16 residues. The V gene lost 5 bases and the J gene lost 0 bases, with 15 bases spanning the gap. CDR3 in amino acids: CASSLAGPPSTDTQYF. In DNA form, the CDR3 reads TGTGCCAGTAGTCTGGCGGGCCCTCCTAGCACAGATACGCAGTATTTT.

The rearrangement joins TRBV21-1 to TRBJ2-5. TRBV21-1 is noted as a pseudogene. The CDR3 runs 14 residues. CDR3 DNA: TGTGCCAGCAGCAAATGGCTGGGCCAAGAGACCCAGTACTTC. It translates to CASSKWLGQETQYF.

The genes are TRBV4-2 and TRBJ2-5; no clear D gene. This CDR3 is 14 amino acids long. V shed 0 bases and J shed 2 bases, with 7 bases lying between them. Germline-derived CDR1 and CDR2 are LGHNA and YNFKEQ. For the CDR3, the DNA is TGTGCCAGCAGCCAAGACCCCGGGCAAGAGACCCAGTACTTC. It yields the protein CASSQDPGQETQYF.

The gene calls are TRBV28 and TRBJ2-6; unclear D gene. The CDR3 runs 15 residues. Germline V gene data show CDR1 as MDHEN and CDR2 as SYDVKM. V shed 7 bases and J shed 0 bases, with 10 bases lying between them. CDR3 nucleotides: TGTGCCAGCACCCTGGAGAACTCTGGGGCCAACGTCCTGACTTTC. Protein sequence: CASTLENSGANVLTF.

The CDR3 coding sequence is TGCGCCAGCAGACCAGACAGGGCCGGCGAGCAGTACTTC. Its translation: CASRPDRAGEQYF. The chain joins TRBV10-2 to TRBJ2-7; 7 bases line up with TRBD1. The CDR3 loop spans 13 amino acids. Germline V lookup: CDR1 WSHSY, CDR2 SAAADI. V trimming: 6 bases; J trimming: 6 bases; junction bases outside the gene matches: 8.

This chain connects TRBV15 to TRBJ1-1; a weak D match, TRBD1 (5 bases). V was pared by 0 bases and J by 3 bases, with 20 bases between. The germline V gene has CDR1 LNHNV and CDR2 YYDKDF (reference sequence). CDR3 length: 18 amino acids. This CDR3 reads CATSRDRAGWEGDTEAFF. CDR3 DNA sequence: TGTGCCACCAGCAGAGATCGGGCAGGGTGGGAAGGGGACACTGAAGCTTTCTTT.

V usage is TRBV7-6 and J usage is TRBJ2-1, with TRBD2 identical over 11 bases. The J segment lost 0 bases and the V segment lost 5 bases, leaving 12 bases of the junction unmatched. Germline V gives CDR1 SGHVS, CDR2 FNYEAQ. This CDR3 region has 19 residues. The CDR3 loop reads CASSDSSGRKPSSYNEQFF. In nucleotides, the CDR3 is TGTGCCAGCAGCGATTCTAGCGGGAGGAAGCCGAGCTCCTACAATGAGCAGTTCTTC.

This rearrangement joins TRBV9 to TRBJ1-2; D unresolved. CDR1 and CDR2 (germline): SGDLS, YYNGEE. The V end was cut by 2 bases, the J end by 2 bases, with 10 bases between. CDR3 length: 14 amino acids. The CDR3 protein is CASSVLGPNYGYTF. The CDR3 DNA reads TGTGCCAGCAGCGTGTTAGGGCCCAACTATGGCTACACCTTC.

This clone was observed a single time. The chain employs TRBV12-5 and TRBJ2-1; TRBD2 aligns across 12 bases. Trimming took 1 base from V and 6 from J; bases not matched to a gene: 4. This CDR3 spans 16 amino acids. CDR1 LGHNT and CDR2 FRNRAP come from the germline V gene. The CDR3 reads CASGLASGRGGNEQFF. For the CDR3, the DNA is TGTGCTAGTGGTTTGGCTAGCGGGAGGGGGGGCAATGAGCAGTTCTTC.

This chain joins TRBV18 and TRBJ2-7, with 15 positions matching TRBD2. CDR3 size: 19 residues. V was clipped by 1 base and J by 4 bases; unmatched bases: 11. Per the germline V gene, CDR1 is KGHSH and CDR2 is LQKENI. The DNA for the CDR3 is TGTGCCAGCTCACCACAAGCCGGGACTAGCGGGAGGCGATCGTACGAGCAGTACTTC. This translates into CASSPQAGTSGRRSYEQYF.

CDR3 protein: CASSIGTVTDTQYF. The DNA of the CDR3 is TGTGCCAGCAGCATCGGGACAGTCACAGATACGCAGTATTTT. The gene calls are TRBV5-5 and TRBJ2-3; 7 bases map to TRBD1. Trimming took 4 bases from V and 2 from J; bases not matched to a gene: 4. CDR3 size: 14 residues. Germline V lookup: CDR1 SGHKS, CDR2 YYEKEE (reference sequence).

V gene TRBV7-2 combines with J gene TRBJ1-6; no definite D call. CDR1 is SGHTA, CDR2 FQGNSA, per germline. With 1 base removed from V and 7 bases from J, the gap between germline ends came to 20 bases. This CDR3 region has 18 residues. The DNA of the CDR3 is TGTGCCAGCAGCTTAGAGGTGCGGGGTCGGCGGTTGAATTCACCCCTCCACTTT. Its protein product is CASSLEVRGRRLNSPLHF.

J is TRBJ1-3 and V is TRBV5-1; possibly TRBD1 for D (6 bases). The CDR3 totals 17 residues. With 0 bases removed from V and 0 bases from J, the gap between germline ends came to 13 bases. Germline V CDR1 and CDR2: SGHRS, YFSETQ. CDR3 DNA sequence: TGCGCCAGCAGCTTGGCCGGGGGCTTTAACTCTGGAAACACCATATATTTT. This codes for CASSLAGGFNSGNTIYF.